This TCR beta chain was sequenced during a study of OX40 agonist ivuxolimab in advanced cancers. The overall study: A diagnosis of hepatocellular carcinoma, melanoma, renal cell or head and neck cancer was present in dose-escalation patients. Study-wide points: CD8+ T cells averaged more expanded clones than CD4+.

With respect to this clone: Its antigen is not known.

Clones were sequenced by immunoSEQ multiplex PCR, and TCRdb holds only the in-frame ones, with some missing. The sample shows roughly 68,000 clones, around 83% of them seen only once. With baseline, cycle 4 day 1, and cycle 7 day 1 as timepoints, blood was sampled. The CDR3 runs 14 residues. V lost 3 bases and J lost 1, with 7 bases in between. The V gene's germline CDR1 is ENHRY and CDR2 SYGVKD. The sequence was collected from an adult with an advanced solid tumor such as melanoma, head and neck, liver or kidney cancer. The input for sequencing was CD4+ or CD8+ T cells sorted from blood, taken in a trial of the OX40 agonist ivuxolimab. The gene calls are TRBV10-3 and TRBJ1-5; no reliable D call. CDR3 nucleotide sequence: TGTGCCATCAGTGACAGAAAAAGCAATCAGCCCCAGCATTTT. Translated: CAISDRKSNQPQHF.